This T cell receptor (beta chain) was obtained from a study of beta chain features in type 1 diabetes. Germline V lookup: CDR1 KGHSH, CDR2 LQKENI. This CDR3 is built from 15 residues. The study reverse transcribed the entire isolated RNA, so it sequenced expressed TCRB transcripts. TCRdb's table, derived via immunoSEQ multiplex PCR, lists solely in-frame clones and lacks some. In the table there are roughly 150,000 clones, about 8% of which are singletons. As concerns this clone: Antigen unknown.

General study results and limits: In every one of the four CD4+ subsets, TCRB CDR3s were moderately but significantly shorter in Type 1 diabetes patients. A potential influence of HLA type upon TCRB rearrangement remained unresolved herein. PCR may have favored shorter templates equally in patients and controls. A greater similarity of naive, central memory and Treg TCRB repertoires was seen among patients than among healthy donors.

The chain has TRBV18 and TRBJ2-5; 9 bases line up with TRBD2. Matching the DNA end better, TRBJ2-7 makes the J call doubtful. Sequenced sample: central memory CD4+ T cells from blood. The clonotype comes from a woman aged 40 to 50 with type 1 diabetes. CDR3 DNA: TGTGCCAGCTCACCCAACAGCGGGAGGACTGACGAGCAGTACTTC. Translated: CASSPNSGRTDEQYF.